What follows describes a single T cell receptor beta chain. TEMRA cells were FACS-enriched, unlike CD8+ and CD4+ T cells, which were negatively isolated. About 0.5 to 1 ug RNA was reverse transcribed with random hexamers. An immunoSEQ multiplex PCR amplified TCR beta CDR3 over 54 Vbeta and 13 Jbeta. TCRdb analysed the immunoSEQ multiplex PCR reads with MiXCR anew, one entry per CDR3 protein. The table records under 80,000 distinct CDR3 sequences, 85% to 95% of them present only once. The sample is drawn from a study of CD8 T cells in Susac syndrome. On the study more broadly: Each patient with Susac syndrome, at the time of blood draw, was therapy-naive, on corticosteroids, or on intravenous immunoglobulin alone.

With 3 bases clipped from V and 4 bases from J, the junction kept 9 bases outside the gene matches. This CDR3 has 16 residues. Germline V gene data show CDR1 as SGDLS and CDR2 as YYNGEE. The chain couples TRBV9 to TRBJ1-4; 7 bases align to TRBD1. The sequencing input was CD4+ T cells from PBMCs. The clonotype comes from a human donor with Susac syndrome. CDR3 amino acids: CASSGGQIVVNEKLFF. The CDR3 nucleotides are TGTGCCAGCAGCGGGGGACAGATAGTTGTTAATGAAAAACTGTTTTTT.